Below are 8 T cell receptor beta chains sequenced from a single sample in a study of T cells in Graves' hyperthyroidism and ophthalmopathy (dated by TCRdb to between 2018 and 2021). Libraries were built with multiplex PCR. The instrument given in TCRdb is Illumina HiSeq 2000. The TCR beta CDR3 regions were amplified from RNA transcripts. For the first round of RT-PCR on the TCR CDR3, the HTBI primer set was used together with the Qiagen OneStep RT-PCR kit. The public reads were run again by TCRdb, first through fastp at Q25 and then through MiXCR, and only productive beta chains were kept. When rows share a CDR3 protein, they turn into one entry using the most common DNA and genes. Recorded for this sample are fewer than 900,000 distinct CDR3 sequences; around 15% of them occurred a single time. The ten largest clones add up to under 10% of the sample. Sequenced sample: blood. The receptors stem from a young man with Graves' hyperthyroidism.

This clonotype was observed at least ten times. V gene TRBV28 combines with J gene TRBJ2-1, with 10 bases matching TRBD2. With V trimmed by 5 bases and J by 7 bases, 20 bases remained unmatched. The germline V gene has CDR1 MDHEN and CDR2 SYDVKM. The CDR3 runs to 19 residues. CDR3 sequence: CASSNLGGSGRAVGNEQFF. The CDR3 DNA follows: TGTGCCAGCAGTAACCTAGGAGGGAGCGGGAGGGCCGTCGGAAATGAGCAGTTCTTC.

V usage is TRBV2 and J usage is TRBJ2-2; 11 bases are a match to TRBD2. The germline V gene has CDR1 SNHLY and CDR2 FYNNEI. V lost 6 bases, J lost 2 bases, and 5 bases stayed unmatched. The CDR3 spans 16 residues. The CDR3 protein is CASRSLAGGNTGELFF. In DNA, the CDR3 is TGTGCCAGCAGAAGTCTAGCGGGAGGTAACACCGGGGAGCTGTTTTTT. Variable domain in full (rest from reference TRBV2 and TRBJ2-2): EPEVTQTPSHQVTQMGQEVILRCVPISNHLYFYWYRQILGQKVEFLVSFYNNEISEKSEIFDDQFSVERPDGSNFTLKIRSTKLEDSAMYFCASRSLAGGNTGELFFGEGSRLTVL.

This clonotype was picked up a small number of times. The CDR3 reads CASSQETGHWEKLFF. The CDR3 nucleotides read TGTGCCAGCAGCCAGGAGACGGGCCACTGGGAAAAACTGTTTTTT. The chain recombines TRBV3-1 with TRBJ1-4; D is unclear. V was shortened by 3 bases and J by 8 bases, with 16 bases between the two germline ends. The length of the CDR3 is 15 residues. Germline V gives CDR1 LGHDT, CDR2 YNNKEL (reference sequence).

Many counts were recorded for this clonotype. This chain connects TRBV11-3 to TRBJ2-7, with D possibly being TRBD1 (6 bases). In germline, CDR1 is SGHNT, CDR2 YENEEA. The V gene lost 6 bases and the J gene lost 3 bases, with 12 bases spanning the gap. The length of the CDR3 is 13 residues. The CDR3 reads CASSGTRNYEQYF. CDR3 sequence (DNA): TGTGCCAGCAGTGGGACACGGAACTACGAGCAGTACTTC.

This clonotype was seen only a few times. The chain joins TRBV20-1 to TRBJ2-5; 10 nucleotides agree with TRBD2. Germline CDR1 reads DFQATT; CDR2 reads SNEGSKA (reference sequence). The CDR3 loop spans 13 amino acids. The V gene end was trimmed by 6 bases and the J gene end by 2 bases; junction bases not matched to a gene: 3. The CDR3 DNA reads as TGCAGTGCCAGGACTAGCGGACAAGAGACCCAGTACTTC. Translating it yields CSARTSGQETQYF.

This clonotype has more than one count but fewer than ten. V gene TRBV6-2 or TRBV6-3 combines with J gene TRBJ2-3, with TRBD2 matching over 7 bases. The CDR3 runs to 17 residues. V shed 0 bases and J 0 bases; nucleotides not matched to a gene: 6. Germline CDR1 is MNHEY and CDR2 is SVGEGT. The CDR3 region has the DNA TGTGCCAGCAGTTACTCGCGGGGTAGCGGGAGCACAGATACGCAGTATTTT. Translating gives CASSYSRGSGSTDTQYF.

There are many counts of this clonotype. The V call is TRBV7-2, the J call TRBJ2-1, with D perhaps matching TRBD2 (5 bases). The V and J ends lost 2 bases and 8 bases respectively, with 13 bases between them. Germline CDR1 and CDR2: SGHTA and FQGNSA. CDR3 length: 14 amino acids. Written as DNA, the CDR3 is TGTGCCAGCAGCTTAAAAGTGGGAGAGTATGAGCAGTTCTTC. Its translation: CASSLKVGEYEQFF.

This clonotype was counted ten times or more. The rearrangement links TRBV3-1 to TRBJ1-1; D is unclear. V shed 3 bases and J shed 0 bases, with 11 bases lying between them. CDR1 is LGHDT and CDR2 is YNNKEL in the germline V gene (reference sequence). There are 15 residues in the CDR3. CDR3 residues: CASSHHGILNTEAFF. The CDR3 DNA reads TGTGCCAGCAGCCATCATGGGATCCTGAACACTGAAGCTTTCTTT.